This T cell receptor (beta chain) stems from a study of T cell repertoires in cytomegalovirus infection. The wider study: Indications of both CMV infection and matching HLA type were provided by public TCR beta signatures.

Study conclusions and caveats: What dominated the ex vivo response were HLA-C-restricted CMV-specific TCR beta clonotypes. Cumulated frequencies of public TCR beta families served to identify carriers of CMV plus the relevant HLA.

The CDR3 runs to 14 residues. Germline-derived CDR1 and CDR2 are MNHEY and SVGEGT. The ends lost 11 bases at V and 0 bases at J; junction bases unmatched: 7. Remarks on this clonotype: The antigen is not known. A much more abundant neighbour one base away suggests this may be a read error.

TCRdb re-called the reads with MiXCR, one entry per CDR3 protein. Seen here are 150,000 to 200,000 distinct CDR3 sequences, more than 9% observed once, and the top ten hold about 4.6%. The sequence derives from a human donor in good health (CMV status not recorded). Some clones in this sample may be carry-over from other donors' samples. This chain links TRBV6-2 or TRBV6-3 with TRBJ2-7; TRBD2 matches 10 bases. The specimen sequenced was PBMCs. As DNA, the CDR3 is TGTGCCTGCAAACTAGCGGGGTCCTCCTACGAGCAGTACTTC. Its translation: CACKLAGSSYEQYF.